The rows below give T cell receptor beta chains drawn from one sample of a study of a mutant IDH1 vaccine in newly diagnosed glioma. Clones were sequenced by immunoSEQ multiplex PCR, and TCRdb holds only the in-frame ones, with some missing. This table has 15,000 to 20,000 clones, about 77% appearing once. Sample: PBMCs, taken from a glioma patient treated with radiotherapy, temozolomide or both. These receptors all stem from a man between 35 and 55 years old with glioma. CDR3s include the opening cysteine and the closing phenylalanine or tryptophan. Each record gives: clone size, D gene, CDR3 length, V gene, J gene, CDR3 DNA, CDR3 protein. D genes are given only for firm matches. Only part of the rows carry a size: once, few, many, or a class if the clone is expanded.

once,-,14,TRBV6-5,TRBJ2-5,TGTGCCAGCAGTTACTCGAGCAGGGGAAAGACCCAGTACTTC,CASSYSSRGKTQYF
-,TRBD2,15,TRBV18,TRBJ2-7,TGTGCCAGCTCACACCGGACTAGCGGGAGCTACGAGCAGTACTTC,CASSHRTSGSYEQYF
once,-,15,TRBV5-8,TRBJ2-7,TGTGCCAGCAGCCTCCGGAGTAGCCCAGTTTACGAGCAGTACTTC,CASSLRSSPVYEQYF
-,TRBD2,17,TRBV5-1,TRBJ2-5,TGCGCCAGCAGCCCCTCCCGGGGACTAGCGGTCCAAGAGACCCAGTACTTC,CASSPSRGLAVQETQYF
-,TRBD2,16,TRBV19,TRBJ2-1,TGTGCCAGTAGCAGACTAGCGGGATCTCAGTTTGTTGAGCAGTTCTTC,CASSRLAGSQFVEQFF
-,TRBD1,14,TRBV6-1,TRBJ2-5,TGTGCCAGCAGTGACGGACAGGTTAGGGAGACCCAGTACTTC,CASSDGQVRETQYF
-,-,14,TRBV6-5,TRBJ1-5,TGTGCCAGCAGTCGTCCCGGCGCAGGGCAGCCCCAGCATTTT,CASSRPGAGQPQHF
once,TRBD2,13,TRBV7-2,TRBJ2-3,TGTGCCAGCAGCTTAGATGGGGGGAGGGATCAGTATTTT,CASSLDGGRDQYF
-,TRBD2,15,TRBV5-1,TRBJ2-3,TGCGCCAGCAGCGGGACTAGCGGGAGCACAGATACGCAGTATTTT,CASSGTSGSTDTQYF
once,TRBD1,12,TRBV27,TRBJ1-1,TGTGCCAGCAGTTTACGACAGGGGGAAGCTTTCTTT,CASSLRQGEAFF
-,-,13,TRBV19,TRBJ2-1,TGTGCCAGTAGTAAGGGCAGGGGAAATGAGCAGTTCTTC,CASSKGRGNEQFF
-,TRBD1,15,TRBV4-2,TRBJ1-2,TGTGCCAGCAGCCAAGTAGCCAGGGGGCACTATGGCTACACCTTC,CASSQVARGHYGYTF
-,TRBD2,15,TRBV4-3,TRBJ2-2,TGCGCCAGCAGGGGACTAGCGGGAGTCGTCGGGGAGCTGTTTTTT,CASRGLAGVVGELFF
-,-,14,TRBV27,TRBJ2-7,TGTGCCAGCAGTGTCCGGGACGGACCCTACGAGCAGTACTTC,CASSVRDGPYEQYF
-,-,16,TRBV9,TRBJ2-2,TGTGCCAGCAGCTCACGTGGGGCGTCGAACACCGGGGAGCTGTTTTTT,CASSSRGASNTGELFF